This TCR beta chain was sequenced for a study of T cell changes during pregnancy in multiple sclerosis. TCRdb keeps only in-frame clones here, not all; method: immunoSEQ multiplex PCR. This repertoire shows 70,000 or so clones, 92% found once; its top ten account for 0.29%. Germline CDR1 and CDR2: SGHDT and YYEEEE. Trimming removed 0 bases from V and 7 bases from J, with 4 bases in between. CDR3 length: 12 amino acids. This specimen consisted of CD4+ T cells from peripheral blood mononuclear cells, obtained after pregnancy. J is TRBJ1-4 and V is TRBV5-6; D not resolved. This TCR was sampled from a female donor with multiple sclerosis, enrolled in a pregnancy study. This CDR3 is CASSLGVEKLFF. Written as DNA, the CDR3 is TGTGCCAGCAGCTTGGGAGTTGAAAAACTGTTTTTT.